This T cell receptor (beta chain) is from a study of blood T cell dynamics during melanoma immunotherapy. Across the whole study: Metastatic melanoma patients received first-line pembrolizumab or nivolumab plus ipilimumab. Notes on the study in general: The study could not tell melanoma-specific clones from general immune activation.

Generated by immunoSEQ multiplex PCR, the TCRdb table keeps only in-frame clones and is missing some. The sample holds about 8,000 clones, approximately 80% seen once. Noted time point: week 3, after first cycle of checkpoint inhibitor. Sampling occurred pretreatment (T0) and at week 3 (W3), after cycle one of checkpoint blockade. A remark on this clone: Antigen unknown.

The CDR3 runs to 15 residues. The germline V gene has CDR1 SGHDT and CDR2 YYEEEE. V was trimmed by 5 bases and J by 5 bases, leaving 18 bases between them. The source is a human donor with melanoma. Sequencing used blood, obtained from a patient treated with checkpoint blockade. The chain couples TRBV5-6 to TRBJ2-3, with D possibly matching TRBD2 (5 bases). This chain's CDR3 is CASSLAHPSGDTQYF. The CDR3 DNA reads as TGTGCCAGCAGTCTAGCCCACCCTTCGGGAGATACGCAGTATTTT.